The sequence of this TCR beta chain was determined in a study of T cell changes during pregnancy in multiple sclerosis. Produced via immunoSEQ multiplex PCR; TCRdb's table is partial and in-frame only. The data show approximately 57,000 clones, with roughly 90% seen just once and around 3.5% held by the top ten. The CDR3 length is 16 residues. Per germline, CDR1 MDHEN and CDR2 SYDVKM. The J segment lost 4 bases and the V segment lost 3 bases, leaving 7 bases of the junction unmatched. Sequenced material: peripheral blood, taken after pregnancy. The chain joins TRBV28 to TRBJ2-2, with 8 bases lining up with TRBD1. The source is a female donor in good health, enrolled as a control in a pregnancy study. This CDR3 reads CASSFSGGRSTGELFF. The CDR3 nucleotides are TGTGCCAGCAGTTTTTCAGGGGGCCGTAGCACCGGGGAGCTGTTTTTT.